These 21 T cell receptor beta chains share one sample of origin, sequenced in a study of post-analysis software for immune sequencing data. Study conclusions and caveats: Among several TRBV segments more frequent in patients than controls were TRBV5-6, TRBV5-1 and TRBV20-1.

TCR beta libraries were prepared from cDNA with unique molecular identifiers. One entry per CDR3 protein results from TCRdb running MiXCR on the PCR reads. The table has 820,000 or so distinct CDR3 sequences, about 50% seen once; the top ten hold 4.6%. These TCRs' antigens remain unknown. Sequencing was carried out using blood. The receptors originated from a girl aged 10 to 17 with multiple sclerosis.

The chain recombines TRBV12-3 or TRBV12-4 with TRBJ2-5; TRBD2 agrees at 11 bases. The CDR3 loop spans 14 amino acids. The V segment lost 8 bases and the J segment 3 bases; nucleotides outside the gene matches: 5. The CDR3 sequence is CASGVTSGEETQYF. In DNA, the CDR3 is TGTGCCAGCGGGGTGACTAGCGGGGAAGAGACCCAGTACTTC.

This sequence joins TRBV5-5 and TRBJ2-7, with unresolved D. The CDR3 runs 12 residues. V was shortened by 3 bases and J by 2 bases, with 6 bases between the two germline ends. Germline CDR1 and CDR2: SGHKS and YYEKEE (reference sequence). CDR3 nucleotide sequence: TGTGCCAGCAGCTATTTGCCCTACGAGCAGTACTTC. Amino acids: CASSYLPYEQYF.

The CDR3 reads CASSHSGTDAYEQYF. Here the CDR3 DNA reads TGCGCCAGCAGCCACTCCGGGACAGACGCCTACGAGCAGTACTTC. V and J are TRBV4-1 and TRBJ2-7; the match to TRBD1 covers 7 bases. The CDR3 runs to 15 residues. Germline trimming cut 3 bases from V and 2 bases from J; bases unmatched to any gene: 7. Germline values: CDR1 MGHRA, CDR2 YSYEKL.

This clonotype was detected a few times. V and J are TRBV20-1 and TRBJ2-3; 12 bases are shared with TRBD2. The V segment lost 7 bases and the J segment 6 bases; nucleotides outside the gene matches: 2. Germline-derived CDR1 and CDR2 are DFQATT and SNEGSKA (reference sequence). CDR3 length equals 12 residues. CDR3 sequence reads: CSGGTSGDTQYF. CDR3 DNA sequence: TGCAGTGGAGGGACTAGCGGGGATACGCAGTATTTT.

In DNA, the CDR3 is TGTGCCAGCAGCTTAGGGGCCCGCGGCGAGCAGTTCTTC. It translates to CASSLGARGEQFF. The V gene is TRBV7-9, the J gene TRBJ2-1, with D unresolved. Between the trimmed V and J ends, which lost 1 base and 10 bases, there was a span of 11 bases. The CDR3 has 13 residues. CDR1 SEHNR and CDR2 FQNEAQ come from the germline V gene (reference sequence).

This clonotype was observed a handful of times. This rearrangement joins TRBV7-3 to TRBJ2-1; 11 positions agree with TRBD2. The length of the CDR3 is 17 residues. After removal of 1 base from V and 10 bases from J, the junction contained 12 bases not matched to a gene. Germline V gives CDR1 SGHTA, CDR2 FQGTGA. The CDR3 DNA reads TGTGCCAGCAGCTTAAAGGTTCTAGCGGGAGGCCAGGTGGAGCAGTTCTTC. Protein: CASSLKVLAGGQVEQFF.

The J gene is TRBJ2-7, the V gene TRBV19; D not resolved. In germline, CDR1 is LNHDA, CDR2 SQIVND (reference sequence). The CDR3 totals 12 residues. Deletions cut 4 bases from V and 3 bases from J, with 7 bases between. CDR3 bases: TGTGCCAGTAGTAACGGATACTACGAGCAGTACTTC. Translated: CASSNGYYEQYF.

This chain joins TRBV5-6 and TRBJ1-2, with TRBD1 as a possible D gene (5 bases). Trimming pared 1 base from V and 4 bases from J, leaving 14 bases between. CDR1 is SGHDT and CDR2 is YYEEEE in the germline V gene. The CDR3 consists of 15 residues. CDR3 nucleotides: TGTGCCAGCAGCTTGAAAGGCAGGGCAGGCTATGGCTACACCTTC. Protein sequence: CASSLKGRAGYGYTF.

The chain employs TRBV5-1 and TRBJ2-2; 7 bases fit TRBD1. From germline, CDR1 is SGHRS and CDR2 YFSETQ. Losses at the gene ends were 4 bases for V and 5 bases for J; bases not matched to a gene: 8. The CDR3 is made up of 15 amino acids. The CDR3 reads CASSGRDSGTGELFF. The CDR3 DNA is TGCGCCAGCAGCGGCCGGGACAGCGGAACCGGGGAGCTGTTTTTT.

V gene TRBV20-1 combines with J gene TRBJ2-7; D possibly corresponds to TRBD2 (6 bases). CDR3 length: 14 amino acids. Between the trimmed V and J ends, which lost 3 bases and 2 bases, there was a span of 14 bases. Germline-derived CDR1 and CDR2 are DFQATT and SNEGSKA (reference sequence). The CDR3 DNA reads TGCAGTGCTAGCTTTATGGGGACTCCCTACGAGCAGTACTTC. Amino acids: CSASFMGTPYEQYF.

This clonotype appeared a single time. This chain uses TRBV5-6 with TRBJ1-1; D gene uncertain. Germline loops: CDR1 SGHDT, CDR2 YYEEEE. The length of the CDR3 is 14 residues. V lost 3 bases, J lost 5 bases, and 14 bases lay in between. The CDR3 sequence: CASSSPGIRTEAFF. CDR3 coding DNA: TGTGCCAGCAGCTCCCCCGGAATTAGAACTGAAGCTTTCTTT.

V usage is TRBV3-1 and J usage is TRBJ2-1, with 8 bases fitting TRBD2. The trim removed 2 bases at V and 0 bases at J, leaving 6 bases unmatched. CDR3 length equals 17 residues. The germline V gene encodes CDR1 LGHDT and CDR2 YNNKEL (reference sequence). The CDR3 is CASSQTTSASSYNEQFF. As DNA, the CDR3 is TGTGCCAGCAGCCAAACGACTAGCGCTAGCTCCTACAATGAGCAGTTCTTC.

This clonotype showed up just a few times. The V gene is TRBV15, the J gene TRBJ2-7; D may be TRBD1 (5 bases). Germline lookup yields CDR1 LNHNV and CDR2 YYDKDF (reference sequence). The CDR3 loop spans 16 amino acids. V lost 0 bases and J 2 bases, leaving 14 bases between the germline ends. The CDR3, as DNA: TGTGCCACCAGCAGAGATGTGGCAGGGTCCGCCTACGAGCAGTACTTC. Its translation is CATSRDVAGSAYEQYF.

The chain is built from TRBV21-1 and TRBJ2-4; the table's TRBD2 call for D was not verified on the DNA. TRBV21-1 has pseudogene status. CDR3 length: 17 residues. CDR3 sequence (DNA): TGTGCCAGCAGCAAAGTAGGAGGGGTGAGGGGCAAAAACATTCAGTACTTC. As protein: CASSKVGGVRGKNIQYF.

CDR3 residues: CASSQVIDEQYF. CDR3 DNA: TGTGCCAGCAGCCAAGTTATTGACGAGCAGTACTTC. The rearrangement joins TRBV14 to TRBJ2-7; no firm D call. The CDR3 loop spans 12 amino acids. Deletions cut 1 base from V and 5 bases from J, with 6 bases between. The germline CDR1 and CDR2 sequences are SGHDN and FVKESK.

CDR3 nucleotides: TGTGCCAGCAGCGTACTCGAGGGGTTGGGACAGGCGTCCTACGAGCAGTACTTC. This gives the protein CASSVLEGLGQASYEQYF. This sequence joins TRBV2 and TRBJ2-7; 8 nucleotides line up with TRBD1. This CDR3 has 18 amino acids. Germline CDR1 is SNHLY and CDR2 is FYNNEI. With V trimmed by 6 bases and J by 1 base, 17 bases remained unmatched.

The chain's CDR3 is CASSLNGEETQYF. The CDR3 nucleotides read TGCGCCAGCAGCTTGAACGGGGAAGAGACCCAGTACTTC. This rearrangement joins TRBV5-1 to TRBJ2-5, with D possibly being TRBD2 (5 bases). This CDR3 has 13 amino acids. The V and J ends lost 1 base and 3 bases respectively, with 7 bases between them. Germline lookup yields CDR1 SGHRS and CDR2 YFSETQ.

The CDR3 protein is CASSKRGVWDREFYGYTF. DNA of the CDR3: TGTGCCAGCAGCAAAAGGGGGGTTTGGGACAGAGAGTTCTATGGCTACACCTTC. This rearrangement joins TRBV21-1 to TRBJ1-2; the DNA was not compared with TRBD1, the D call given in the table. TRBV21-1 is tagged as a pseudogene. CDR3 length equals 18 residues.

The chain is built from TRBV14 and TRBJ2-4; D ambiguous. Per the germline V gene, CDR1 is SGHDN and CDR2 is FVKESK. V gave up 0 bases and J gave up 0 bases, with 12 bases separating them. The CDR3 is made up of 17 amino acids. The CDR3 is CASSQEGEGIAKNIQYF. The CDR3 region has the DNA TGTGCCAGCAGCCAAGAAGGCGAAGGAATAGCCAAAAACATTCAGTACTTC.

J is TRBJ2-3 and V is TRBV5-6, with D possibly TRBD2 on 6 matching bases. Germline CDR1 reads SGHDT; CDR2 reads YYEEEE. The CDR3 covers 12 residues. V lost 7 bases and J lost 6, with 12 bases in between. DNA of the CDR3: TGTGCCAGCTACGGACTACGGGATACGCAGTATTTT. Protein: CASYGLRDTQYF.

This clonotype was seen a few times. CDR3 sequence reads: CASSPAGTGGADTQYF. CDR3 DNA sequence: TGCGCCAGCAGCCCGGCAGGGACAGGAGGAGCAGATACGCAGTATTTT. V usage is TRBV5-1 and J usage is TRBJ2-3; 8 bases align to TRBD1. With 4 bases clipped from V and 4 bases from J, the junction kept 11 bases outside the gene matches. The germline gives CDR1 SGHRS, CDR2 YFSETQ. The CDR3 loop spans 16 amino acids.